This entry lists 5 T cell receptor beta chains sequenced from one sample in a study of blood T cell repertoires in COVID-19. Some clones are missing from TCRdb's copy, which holds only in-frame ones; the method was immunoSEQ multiplex PCR. The data hold about 480,000 clones, with 85% to 90% observed a single time. The sample consisted of PBMCs or T cells enriched from blood (not recorded which). These receptor sequences come from a middle-aged woman who had recovered from COVID-19.

The rearrangement uses TRBV18 and TRBJ2-4, with TRBD1 matching 10 bases. The V gene's germline CDR1 is KGHSH and CDR2 LQKENI. Trimming at V came to 1 base and at J to 0 bases, leaving 9 bases not matched to a gene. The CDR3 sequence is 19 residues long. The CDR3 coding sequence is TGTGCCAGCTCACCACGCGGACAGGGGGGGATTTTAGCCAAAAACATTCAGTACTTC. As protein: CASSPRGQGGILAKNIQYF.

V usage is TRBV7-2 and J usage is TRBJ1-1; no clear D. Germline V lookup: CDR1 SGHTA, CDR2 FQGNSA. V gave up 1 base and J gave up 11 bases, with 11 bases separating them. CDR3 size: 12 residues. Here the CDR3 reads CASSLDSPAAFF. For the CDR3, the DNA is TGTGCCAGCAGCTTAGACTCCCCCGCCGCTTTCTTT.

The chain has TRBV2 and TRBJ2-5; D uncertain. The CDR3 runs to 13 residues. Trimming stripped 3 bases from V and 0 bases from J, with 5 bases between. The V gene's germline CDR1 is SNHLY and CDR2 FYNNEI. The CDR3 loop is CASSDDYQETQYF. DNA for the CDR3: TGTGCCAGCAGTGATGACTACCAAGAGACCCAGTACTTC. Combining the CDR3 with reference TRBV2 and TRBJ2-5 gives the whole variable domain EPEVTQTPSHQVTQMGQEVILRCVPISNHLYFYWYRQILGQKVEFLVSFYNNEISEKSEIFDDQFSVERPDGSNFTLKIRSTKLEDSAMYFCASSDDYQETQYFGPGTRLLVL.

The CDR3: CASSQATVAYEQYF. CDR3 nucleotide sequence: TGCGCCAGCAGCCAAGCTACAGTAGCCTACGAGCAGTACTTC. The chain couples TRBV4-3 to TRBJ2-7; D not certain. The V gene lost 1 base and the J gene lost 2 bases, with 9 bases spanning the gap. Per the germline V gene, CDR1 is LGHNA and CDR2 is YSLEER. CDR3 length equals 14 residues.

Notes on this clone: The junction and the germline gene differ at one end; a read error may be behind it. The genes are TRBV18 and TRBJ2-1, with D uncertain. The CDR3 has 15 residues. The germline V gene has CDR1 KGHSH and CDR2 LQKENI. This chain's CDR3 is CASLPTESSYNEQFF. The DNA of the CDR3 is TGTGCCAGCTTACCAACCGAGAGCTCCTACAATGAGCAGTTCTTC.